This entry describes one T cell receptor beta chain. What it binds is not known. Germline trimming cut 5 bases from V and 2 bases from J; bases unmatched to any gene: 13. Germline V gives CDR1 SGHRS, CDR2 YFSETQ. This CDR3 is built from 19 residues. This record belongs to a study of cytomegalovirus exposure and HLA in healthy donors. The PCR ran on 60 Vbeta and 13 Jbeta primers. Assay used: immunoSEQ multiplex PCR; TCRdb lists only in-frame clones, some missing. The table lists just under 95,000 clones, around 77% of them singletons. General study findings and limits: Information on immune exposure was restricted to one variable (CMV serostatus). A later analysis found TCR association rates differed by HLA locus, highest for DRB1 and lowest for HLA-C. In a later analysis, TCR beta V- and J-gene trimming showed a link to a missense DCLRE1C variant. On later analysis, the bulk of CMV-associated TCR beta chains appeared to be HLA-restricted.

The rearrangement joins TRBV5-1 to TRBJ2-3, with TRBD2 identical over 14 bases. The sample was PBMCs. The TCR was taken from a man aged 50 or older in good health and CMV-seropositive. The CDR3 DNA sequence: TGCGCCAGCAGATCCGGGACTAGCGGGGGTCTTCGGACCACAGATACGCAGTATTTT. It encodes CASRSGTSGGLRTTDTQYF.